This TCR beta chain is from a study of blood T cell repertoires in COVID-19. Study-level information: Samples came from the United States, Italy and Spain, spanning acute and convalescent COVID-19.

This clone was seen many times. Assay: immunoSEQ multiplex PCR; the TCRdb copy retains only in-frame clones and omits some. Altogether 400,000 to 450,000 clones are present, approximately 90% being singletons, with the ten largest covering about 0.91%. Germline CDR1 LGHNA, CDR2 YNFKEQ. CDR3 length: 14 residues. Deletions cut 0 bases from V and 3 bases from J, with 9 bases between. The chain couples TRBV4-2 to TRBJ2-7; the D gene is possibly TRBD2 (5 bases). Sequenced input: peripheral blood. The TCR comes from a man in his late teens or twenties with COVID-19, enrolled during active disease. The chain's CDR3 is CASSQEGSGYEQYF. The DNA for the CDR3 is TGTGCCAGCAGCCAAGAGGGCAGCGGCTACGAGCAGTACTTC.